The rows below give T cell receptor beta chains drawn from one sample of a study of identical twins' blood T cells. TCRdb re-called the 5' RACE reads with MiXCR, one entry per CDR3 protein. Among 350,000 to 400,000 distinct CDR3 sequences, under 30% were seen once, and the ten largest hold roughly 5.5%. The source material was PBMCs. The receptors were gathered from a woman between 18 and 49 years old in good health. Both conserved end residues are part of each CDR3. A D gene is named only where the DNA matches it firmly. Size is omitted from some rows. Given values are once, few, many or a class for expanded clones.

V gene	clone size	D gene	J gene	CDR3 DNA	CDR3 protein
TRBV3-1	NA	NA	TRBJ1-1	TGTGCCAGCAGCCAAGAGGACAGACCGAGCACTGAAGCTTTCTTT	CASSQEDRPSTEAFF
TRBV4-3	few	NA	TRBJ2-2	TGCGCCAGCAGCCAAGATTATGGACGGGGACTCGCGAACACCGGGGAGCTGTTTTTT	CASSQDYGRGLANTGELFF
TRBV11-2	NA	NA	TRBJ2-5	TGTGCCAGCAGCCTATGGACCGACCAAGAGACCCAGTACTTC	CASSLWTDQETQYF
TRBV18	NA	NA	TRBJ2-2	TGTGCCAGCTCACCATCCGAGGGACCCGGGGAGCTGTTTTTT	CASSPSEGPGELFF
TRBV2	NA	NA	TRBJ2-3	TGTGCCAGCAAGGCGGGGTCCACAGATACGCAGTATTTT	CASKAGSTDTQYF
TRBV6-2/TRBV6-3	NA	NA	TRBJ2-7	TGTGCCGGCAGTTCCGGGACCGCGAACTCCTACGAGCAGTACTTC	CAGSSGTANSYEQYF
TRBV20-1	NA	NA	TRBJ1-2	NA	CSARTENYGCTF
TRBV4-3	NA	NA	TRBJ1-6	TGCGCCAGCAGCCAAGAGGCGGGGACCTCCTATAATTCACCCCTCCACTTT	CASSQEAGTSYNSPLHF
TRBV2	NA	NA	TRBJ2-1	TGTGCCAGCAGTGAGTCTCCGTCTGTCGACAATGGGCAGTTCTTC	CASSESPSVDNGQFF
TRBV25-1	few	TRBD2	TRBJ2-7	TGTGCCAGCACGATGCAGCGGGACTCCTACGAGCAGTACTTC	CASTMQRDSYEQYF
TRBV19	NA	TRBD1	TRBJ1-5	TGTGCCAGTAGCGACAGGGAGGATCAGCCCCAGCATTTT	CASSDREDQPQHF
TRBV7-9	few	NA	TRBJ1-4	TGTGCCAGCAGCTTAGCCCGGACTAATGAAAAACTGTTTTTT	CASSLARTNEKLFF
TRBV7-8	few	NA	TRBJ1-1	TGTGCCAGCAGCCCACCGGCGGGGGCCTACATGAACACTGAAGCTTTCTTT	CASSPPAGAYMNTEAFF
TRBV20-1	NA	NA	TRBJ1-5	TGCAGTGCATATGAGAGGGGAAATCAGCCCCAGCATTTT	CSAYERGNQPQHF
TRBV3-1	NA	TRBD1	TRBJ1-3	TGTGCCAGCAGCCAAGATGGGACAGGGGTCGGAAACACCATATATTTT	CASSQDGTGVGNTIYF
TRBV20-1	NA	NA	TRBJ1-1	TGCAGTGCTAGTCACCCCCGCGGGGCTTTCTTT	CSASHPRGAFF
TRBV29-1	NA	NA	TRBJ2-5	TGCAGCGTTCCGACAGAGGCACAACAATACTTC	CSVPTEAQQYF
TRBV5-1	few	NA	TRBJ2-2	TGCGCCAGCAGCTTGGAAGGGACCTCTAAACAACCCGGGGAGCTGTTTTTT	CASSLEGTSKQPGELFF
TRBV7-9	many	NA	TRBJ2-1	TGTGCCAGCAGCACCGACAGTAGCTCCTACAATGAGCAGTTCTTC	CASSTDSSSYNEQFF
TRBV6-1	few	TRBD1	TRBJ2-1	TGTGCCAGCAGGCGAGAGGGGGCGATGTCCTACAATGAGCAGTTCTTC	CASRREGAMSYNEQFF
TRBV12-3/TRBV12-4	NA	NA	TRBJ1-2	TGTGCCAGCAGCAAGTACTCTGGCTACACCTTC	CASSKYSGYTF
TRBV19	many	NA	TRBJ2-2	TGTGCCAGTAGTGTGGCGGGGAACACCGGGGAGCTGTTTTTT	CASSVAGNTGELFF
TRBV20-1	NA	NA	TRBJ2-3	TGCAGTGCTAGTACAGGGCCAGATACGCAGTATTTT	CSASTGPDTQYF
TRBV29-1	few	TRBD1	TRBJ1-1	TGCAGCGTAGGAGCGGGACAGGGGGCCGGTGAAGCTTTCTTT	CSVGAGQGAGEAFF
TRBV20-1	many	NA	TRBJ2-7	TGCAGTGCTAGAGCGGGGAGCGAGCAGTACTTC	CSARAGSEQYF
TRBV7-9	NA	TRBD2	TRBJ2-7	TGTGCCAGCAGCCAACATTCTAGCGGGAGGGCCCACGAGCAGTACTTC	CASSQHSSGRAHEQYF
TRBV7-9	NA	TRBD1	TRBJ1-3	TGTGCCAGCAGCTCCCGGACAGGGGGTGGAAACACCATATATTTT	CASSSRTGGGNTIYF
TRBV11-2	few	NA	TRBJ1-3	TGTGCCAGCAGCTTTCAGTCCCCTACAAACACCATATATTTT	CASSFQSPTNTIYF
TRBV20-1	few	TRBD1	TRBJ1-2	TGCAGTGCTAGAGCAGGGACAGGGACGCACTATGGCTACACCTTC	CSARAGTGTHYGYTF
TRBV24-1	NA	TRBD2	TRBJ2-3	TGTGCCACCGCACCCGGGACTAGCGCAGATACGCAGTATTTT	CATAPGTSADTQYF
TRBV19	NA	TRBD2	TRBJ2-1	TGTGCCAGTAGTCCCTATAGCGGGAGCTCCTACAATGAGCAGTTCTTC	CASSPYSGSSYNEQFF
TRBV14	many	NA	TRBJ2-1	TGTGCCAGCAGCCAAGACCCACTTAAAGACAGTATAGCTTTGCACAATGAGCAGTTCTTC	CASSQDPLKDSIALHNEQFF
TRBV29-1	NA	NA	TRBJ1-1	TGCAGCGTTTGGGATCCCGGGGGTAGGACTGAAGCTTTCTTT	CSVWDPGGRTEAFF
TRBV5-6	NA	TRBD2	TRBJ2-1	TGTGCCAGCAGCCAACTAGCGGGAACCCACAATGAGCAGTTCTTC	CASSQLAGTHNEQFF
TRBV6-5	many	TRBD1	TRBJ2-2	TGTGCCAGCAGTCTGGGACAGGGTTTCACCGGGGAGCTGTTTTTT	CASSLGQGFTGELFF
TRBV5-4	NA	NA	TRBJ2-7	TGTGCCAGCAGCTCCGGGACAAACTACGAGCAGTACTTC	CASSSGTNYEQYF
TRBV27	few	NA	TRBJ1-4	TGTGCCAGCAGTCCCAAGTCTGCTCGGGAAAAACTGTTTTTT	CASSPKSAREKLFF
TRBV6-2/TRBV6-3	NA	TRBD1	TRBJ1-5	TGTGCCAGCAGTAAGGACAGGGCCCGCTTCAAGGGGAATCAGCCCCAGCATTTT	CASSKDRARFKGNQPQHF
TRBV7-2	NA	NA	TRBJ2-2	TGTGCCAGCACAGGGGATACCGGGGGGCTGTTTTTT	CASTGDTGGLFF
TRBV7-6	NA	NA	TRBJ1-1	TGTGCCAGCAGCTTAGGGGGCAGGGCTGCGAACACTGAAGCTTTCTTT	CASSLGGRAANTEAFF
TRBV10-3	many	NA	TRBJ2-3	TGTGCCATCAGTGAGTCGTGGAATACGCAGTATTTT	CAISESWNTQYF
TRBV4-3	few	NA	TRBJ2-7	TGCGCCAGCAGCCTAGGGACTTCGGCATACGAGCAGTACTTC	CASSLGTSAYEQYF
TRBV12-3/TRBV12-4	few	NA	TRBJ2-7	TGTGCCAGCAGTTTAAGCACGAGGGTATACGAGCAGTACTTC	CASSLSTRVYEQYF
TRBV20-1	NA	TRBD1	TRBJ1-2	TGCAGTGCTAGAGACTTCGAGACAGGGCACTATGGCTACACCTTC	CSARDFETGHYGYTF
TRBV20-1	NA	TRBD2	TRBJ2-3	TGCAGTGCTACCGGGACTAGCGGGATCACAGATACGCAGTATTTT	CSATGTSGITDTQYF
TRBV5-6	few	NA	TRBJ1-1	TGTGCCAGCAGCCGATTGGGCCGGAACACTGAAGCTTTCTTT	CASSRLGRNTEAFF
TRBV25-1	NA	NA	TRBJ2-7	TGTGCCAGCAGTGATGTAGGCTCCTACGAGCAGTACTTC	CASSDVGSYEQYF
TRBV7-2	NA	NA	TRBJ1-1	TGTGCCAGCAGCTTAGATTTACCAGAAGCTTTCTTT	CASSLDLPEAFF
TRBV20-1	NA	NA	TRBJ2-7	TGCAGTGCTAGAGATGGCAGGGGTGGGTACGAGCAGTACTTC	CSARDGRGGYEQYF
TRBV20-1	NA	TRBD2	TRBJ2-1	TGCAGTGCTAGGACTAGCGGGAGCCAGAGGGGTGAGCAGTTCTTC	CSARTSGSQRGEQFF
TRBV28	NA	NA	TRBJ2-7	TGTGCCAGCAGTAATCTAGGAATTACAGTTGCCTACGAGCAGTACTTC	CASSNLGITVAYEQYF
TRBV4-3	NA	NA	TRBJ2-2	TGCGCCAGCAGCCAAGCCCCGGACCCAGAACCAGATAACACCGGGGAGCTGTTTTTT	CASSQAPDPEPDNTGELFF
TRBV20-1	few	NA	TRBJ1-2	TGCAGTGCTAGAAACATGGGAGCAAATCCTGGCTACACCTTC	CSARNMGANPGYTF
TRBV13	NA	NA	TRBJ1-1	TGTGCCAGCAGCCGAGGGGGGAGAGGGGCTTTCTTT	CASSRGGRGAFF
TRBV29-1	NA	NA	TRBJ2-7	TGCAGCGTTGAGCGGTCTTTTAGGGGAGGAAACGAGCAGTACTTC	CSVERSFRGGNEQYF
TRBV18	few	NA	TRBJ2-7	TGTGCCAGCTCACCGGCTTCTGCCTACGAGCAGTACTTC	CASSPASAYEQYF
TRBV6-5	many	NA	TRBJ2-2	TGTGCCAGCAGCCGAGACTTTGACACCGGGGAGCTGTTTTTT	CASSRDFDTGELFF